What follows is one T cell receptor (beta chain) and its context. The CDR3 consists of 15 residues. The V gene's germline CDR1 is LNHNV and CDR2 YYDKDF (reference sequence). Trimming removed 5 bases at V and 2 bases at J, with 14 bases between. This specimen belongs to a study of blood T cell repertoires in COVID-19. The wider study: There were acute and convalescent COVID-19 samples, and they came from the United States, Italy and Spain. The analysed material was cDNA or gDNA that came from T cells, B-cell-depleted T cells, or PBMCs.

In the authors' workflow: Amplified reference gene primers provided the basis for estimating nucleated cell counts. Sequencing was performed with immunoSEQ multiplex PCR; in TCRdb, only in-frame clones are kept and a portion is missing. D and trimming come from the DNA, and the V and J calls and clone size come from that table. Of approximately 290,000 clones in the sample, almost 90% were seen once. Enrollees, about 18 to 89 years old, lived in about two dozen US areas. The J gene is TRBJ2-3, the V gene TRBV15; D may be TRBD2 (6 bases). Sequenced: PBMCs or T cells enriched from blood (not recorded which). The sequence came from a woman aged 18-35 years with acute COVID-19. The DNA of the CDR3 is TGTGCCACCAGCGGACTAACATCTAACACAGATACGCAGTATTTT. Protein sequence: CATSGLTSNTDTQYF.